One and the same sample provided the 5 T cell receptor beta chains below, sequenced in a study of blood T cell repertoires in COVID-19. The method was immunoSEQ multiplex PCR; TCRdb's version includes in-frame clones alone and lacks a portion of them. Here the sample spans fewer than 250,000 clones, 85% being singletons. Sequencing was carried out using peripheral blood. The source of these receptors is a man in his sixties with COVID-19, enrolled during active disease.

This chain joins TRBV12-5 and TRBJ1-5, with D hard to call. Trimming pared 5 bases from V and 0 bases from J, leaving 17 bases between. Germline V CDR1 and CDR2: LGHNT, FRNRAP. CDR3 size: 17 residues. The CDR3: CASGPLGVSYSNQPQHF. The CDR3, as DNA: TGTGCTAGTGGTCCTCTTGGTGTGAGTTATAGCAATCAGCCCCAGCATTTT.

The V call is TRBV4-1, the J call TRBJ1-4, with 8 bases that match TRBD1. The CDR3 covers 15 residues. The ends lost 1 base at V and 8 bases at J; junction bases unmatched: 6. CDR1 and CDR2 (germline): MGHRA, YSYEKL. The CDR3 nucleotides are TGCGCCAGCAGCCAAGGAACAGGGGGTAGGGAAAAACTGTTTTTT. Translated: CASSQGTGGREKLFF.

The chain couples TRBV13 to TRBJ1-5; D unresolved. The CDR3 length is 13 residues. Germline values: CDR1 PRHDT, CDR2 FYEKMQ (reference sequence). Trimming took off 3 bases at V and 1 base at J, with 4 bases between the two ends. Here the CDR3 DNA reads TGTGCCAGCAGCTTCAGGAGCAATCAGCCCCAGCATTTT. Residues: CASSFRSNQPQHF.

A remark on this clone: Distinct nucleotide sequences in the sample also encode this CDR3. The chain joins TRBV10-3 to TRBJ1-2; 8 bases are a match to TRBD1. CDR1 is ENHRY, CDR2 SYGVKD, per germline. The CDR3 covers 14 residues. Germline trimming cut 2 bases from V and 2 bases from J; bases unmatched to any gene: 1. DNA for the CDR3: TGTGCCATCAGTGAGGGACAGGGAAACTATGGCTACACCTTC. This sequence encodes CAISEGQGNYGYTF.

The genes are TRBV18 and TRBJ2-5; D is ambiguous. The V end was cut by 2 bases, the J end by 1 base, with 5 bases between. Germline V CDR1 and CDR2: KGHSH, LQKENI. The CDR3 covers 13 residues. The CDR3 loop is CASSPNFQETQYF. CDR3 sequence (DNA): TGTGCCAGCTCACCAAACTTCCAAGAGACCCAGTACTTC.